The 18 T cell receptor beta chains reported below all come from one sample, sequenced in a study of control samples from healthy donors and cancer patients. The protocol was immunoSEQ multiplex PCR, while the TCRdb copy is restricted to in-frame clones and leaves out a portion. The data contain 90,000 to 150,000 clones, 91% of them singletons. Sequencing was done on a sample of blood. The source of these receptors is a woman aged 18-35 years in good health.

The chain joins TRBV13 to TRBJ1-1, with 8 bases that match TRBD1. The CDR3 totals 15 residues. After removal of 5 bases from V and 1 base from J, the junction contained 6 bases not matched to a gene. CDR1 and CDR2 from the germline V gene are PRHDT and FYEKMQ (reference sequence). For the CDR3, the DNA is TGTGCCAGCAGCCATATGGGACAGGCGAACACTGAAGCTTTCTTT. It specifies CASSHMGQANTEAFF.

V is TRBV2 and J is TRBJ1-5; D is unclear. Germline loops: CDR1 SNHLY, CDR2 FYNNEI. This CDR3 contains 12 residues. The ends were cut back, 6 bases at V and 0 bases at J, with 3 bases in the middle. This CDR3 reads CASRYSNQPQHF. The CDR3 DNA reads TGTGCCAGCAGGTATAGCAATCAGCCCCAGCATTTT.

V and J are TRBV5-8 and TRBJ2-7; D gene ambiguous. Germline CDR1 is SGHTS and CDR2 is YDEGEE. The V end was cut by 2 bases, the J end by 1 base, with 1 base between. This CDR3 has 11 amino acids. CDR3 region: CASSFSYEQYF. The CDR3 region has the DNA TGTGCCAGCAGCTTTTCCTACGAGCAGTACTTC.

The chain is built from TRBV9 and TRBJ2-1; perhaps TRBD2 as D (6 bases). The CDR3 runs 17 residues. The germline V and J ends were trimmed by 6 bases and 3 bases, with 22 bases remaining between them. Per the germline V gene, CDR1 is SGDLS and CDR2 is YYNGEE. CDR3 sequence: CASNAGWAGTLYNEQFF. The CDR3 nucleotides read TGTGCCAGCAACGCCGGGTGGGCGGGGACTCTCTACAATGAGCAGTTCTTC.

J is TRBJ2-1 and V is TRBV18; D unclear. Germline CDR1 reads KGHSH; CDR2 reads LQKENI. Between the trimmed V and J ends, which lost 2 bases and 7 bases, there was a span of 18 bases. The CDR3 spans 16 residues. The CDR3 spells CASSPTSPHASNEQFF. In nucleotides, the CDR3 is TGTGCCAGCTCACCAACCTCCCCCCACGCTTCGAATGAGCAGTTCTTC.

The genes are TRBV28 and TRBJ1-4; TRBD1 is a possible D gene (6 bases). CDR3 size: 18 residues. The germline V gene has CDR1 MDHEN and CDR2 SYDVKM. V lost 2 bases to trimming and J lost 8 bases, with 24 bases between them. The CDR3 region is CASSLNPKDSGEGEKLFF. CDR3 nucleotides: TGTGCCAGCAGTTTAAACCCCAAGGACAGTGGGGAGGGAGAAAAACTGTTTTTT.

The chain recombines TRBV11-1 with TRBJ2-4; 12 nucleotides line up with TRBD1. The CDR3 runs 16 residues. J lost 9 bases, V lost 3 bases, and 9 bases had no gene match. In germline, CDR1 is SGHAT, CDR2 FQDESV (reference sequence). CDR3 coding DNA: TGTGCCAGCAGCTTCGCCCCCGGGACAGGGGGCAGCATTCAGTACTTC. This sequence encodes CASSFAPGTGGSIQYF.

The chain has TRBV25-1 and TRBJ2-7; a possible D gene is TRBD1 (6 bases). This CDR3 comprises 15 residues. CDR1 is MGHDK and CDR2 is SYGVNS in the germline V gene. The V gene lost 5 bases and the J gene lost 2 bases, with 16 bases spanning the gap. CDR3 nucleotides: TGTGCCAGCAGTTCCCTGACAGGAGAAGCCTACGAGCAGTACTTC. Encoded protein: CASSSLTGEAYEQYF.

The chain employs TRBV19 and TRBJ1-6; 8 bases match TRBD1. There are 19 residues in the CDR3. V dropped 5 bases and J dropped 1; count of bases not matched to a gene: 13. The germline CDR1 and CDR2 sequences are LNHDA and SQIVND (reference sequence). The CDR3 coding sequence is TGTGCCAGTAGTCAACAGGGGGAGTTTATGGCGTCCTATAATTCACCCCTCCACTTT. It yields the protein CASSQQGEFMASYNSPLHF. The full variable domain, completed using reference TRBV19 and TRBJ1-6, is DGGITQSPKYLFRKEGQNVTLSCEQNLNHDAMYWYRQDPGQGLRLIYYSQIVNDFQKGDIAEGYSVSREKKESFPLTVTSAQKNPTAFYLCASSQQGEFMASYNSPLHFGNGTRLTVT.

This chain links TRBV24-1 with TRBJ1-4, with 10 bases identical to TRBD1. Germline V lookup: CDR1 KGHDR, CDR2 SFDVKD. Trimming cost V 3 bases and J 4 bases; bases outside gene matches: 10. The CDR3 length is 18 residues. The CDR3 nucleotides read TGTGCCACCAGTGATGGGACAGGGGCGACCCGCCTTAATGAAAAACTGTTTTTT. It encodes CATSDGTGATRLNEKLFF.

The chain has TRBV18 and TRBJ2-5, with D perhaps TRBD1 (5 bases). CDR3 length equals 15 residues. CDR1 is KGHSH and CDR2 is LQKENI in the germline V gene. The germline V and J ends were trimmed by 4 bases and 1 base, with 13 bases remaining between them. CDR3 sequence: CASSLHGQAQETQYF. The CDR3 DNA is TGTGCCAGCTCACTCCACGGACAAGCCCAAGAGACCCAGTACTTC.

The chain combines TRBV5-1 with TRBJ2-1; 16 nucleotides align to TRBD2. CDR1 SGHRS and CDR2 YFSETQ come from the germline V gene. V trimming: 3 bases; J trimming: 4 bases; junction bases outside the gene matches: 4. This CDR3 has 17 amino acids. In DNA form, the CDR3 reads TGCGCCAGCAGCTGGGGACTAGCGGGAGGGCTATACAATGAGCAGTTCTTC. Its protein product is CASSWGLAGGLYNEQFF.

J is TRBJ2-3 and V is TRBV29-1; 9 bases are shared with TRBD1. Germline CDR1 reads SQVTM; CDR2 reads ANQGSEA. Trimming took 7 bases from V and 1 from J; bases not matched to a gene: 9. The CDR3 length is 15 residues. The CDR3 region is CSGLERDRGTDTQYF. The CDR3 bases are TGCAGCGGTCTCGAACGGGACAGGGGCACAGATACGCAGTATTTT.

The gene calls are TRBV5-1 and TRBJ1-5; 8 bases line up with TRBD1. Germline-derived CDR1 and CDR2 are SGHRS and YFSETQ. The J segment lost 5 bases and the V segment lost 4 bases, leaving 2 bases of the junction unmatched. The CDR3 is 13 residues long. CDR3 sequence: CASSAQGDQPQHF. The CDR3 DNA reads TGCGCCAGCAGCGCACAGGGGGATCAGCCCCAGCATTTT.

This clone was detected a few times. This chain links TRBV19 with TRBJ1-5, with 9 nucleotides matching TRBD1. V was clipped by 3 bases and J by 4 bases; unmatched bases: 7. The CDR3 is 16 amino acids. Germline V gives CDR1 LNHDA, CDR2 SQIVND (reference sequence). The CDR3: CASSIPLGQGNQPQHF. CDR3 nucleotide sequence: TGTGCCAGTAGTATCCCCTTGGGACAGGGTAATCAGCCCCAGCATTTT.

This chain joins TRBV7-9 and TRBJ1-6, with 9 bases fitting TRBD1. Germline-derived CDR1 and CDR2 are SEHNR and FQNEAQ (reference sequence). The length of the CDR3 is 16 residues. V shed 5 bases and J 7 bases; nucleotides not matched to a gene: 9. The chain's CDR3 is CASSVGQGFYNSPLHF. CDR3 DNA: TGTGCCAGCAGCGTGGGACAGGGATTTTACAATTCACCCCTCCACTTT.

The chain's CDR3 is CASSFQGGSYNSPLHF. As DNA, the CDR3 is TGTGCCAGCAGTTTCCAGGGGGGATCCTATAATTCACCCCTCCACTTT. This sequence joins TRBV28 and TRBJ1-6, with TRBD1 identical over 7 bases. This CDR3 has 16 amino acids. Germline V CDR1 and CDR2: MDHEN, SYDVKM. The junction had 3 bases not matched to a gene; V was cut back by 3 bases and J by 1 base. The whole variable domain, remainder taken from reference TRBV28 and TRBJ1-6, is DVKVTQSSRYLVKRTGEKVFLECVQDMDHENMFWYRQDPGLGLRLIYFSYDVKMKEKGDIPEGYSVSREKKERFSLILESASTNQTSMYLCASSFQGGSYNSPLHFGNGTRLTVT.

The J gene is TRBJ2-1, the V gene TRBV20-1, with D uncertain. Germline loops: CDR1 DFQATT, CDR2 SNEGSKA (reference sequence). Trimming took 3 bases from V and 6 from J, leaving 18 bases between them. This CDR3 is 15 amino acids long. The CDR3 DNA reads as TGCAGTGCTAGTGAACCGGGTCGTGGACGCAATGAGCAGTTCTTC. Translating gives CSASEPGRGRNEQFF.